This T cell receptor beta chain was sequenced for a study of cytomegalovirus exposure and HLA in healthy donors (dated by TCRdb to 2017 to 2019). At the level of the whole study: An earlier analysis of several hundred of the donors reported 276 Gb of sequence data and 117 million unique TCR beta sequences from 150 million to 200 million T cells. Five DR-DQ haplotypes were treated as single units for association and clustering because of strong linkage in the cohort. On average, around 240,000 unique TCR beta nucleotide sequences were sequenced per donor among several hundred genotyped donors of the cohort, with 15% to 20% of those sequences being non-productive. In the later analysis, no new phenotypic data were used to find candidate immune exposures; instead, reliance was placed on TCR beta sequences and their occurrence across donors. Donor age, sex, ethnicity and CMV serostatus were collected together with the repertoire data. The study profiled the T cell repertoires of 666 subjects by immunosequencing and related them to cytomegalovirus serostatus. To study patterns of TCR occurrence, a later analysis re-analyzed previously published TCR beta repertoires from 500 to 850 donors and added high-resolution HLA genotyping. Besides the first cohort of 666 subjects, a separate validation cohort made up of 120 or so different subjects was used. Class I and class II HLA loci were covered by the typing at four-digit resolution. All discovery cohort repertoires had been generated using a single sequencing platform. In an earlier analysis of 587 of the donors, high-throughput TCR beta sequencing was used to judge whether each TCR beta V gene segment behaved as functional or pseudogenic. Typing coverage differed by locus: A, B, C, DRB1 and DQB1 were typed in roughly 620-630 donors, DQA1 in roughly 500, DPA1 in nearly 610, and DPB1 in 450 to 480. An early release covering around 630 HLA-typed donors comprised about 300 gigabases of sequencing data and around 80 million unique TCR sequences. The study aimed to test whether cataloging public T cell receptors could reveal signatures of past pathogen exposure. In a later genetic analysis, genome-wide SNP genotypes for about three fifths of the roughly 670 donors were used, and that subset was treated as a discovery cohort. The study combined high-throughput TCR immunosequencing, statistical association of individual TCRs with disease status, and machine learning to predict cytomegalovirus infection status. The genetic ancestry cluster associated with self-reported Caucasian donors included 81% of the roughly 360 genotyped donors. Overall results and qualifications from the work: Because HLA typing was unavailable for some donors at each locus, only the typed subset was used in association tests. According to the authors, the approach could potentially be generalized to other disease states and immunological phenotypes. A later analysis associated 15,000 to 20,000 TCR beta sequences with specific HLA alleles at a false discovery rate of 0.05. Linkage disequilibrium might explain the correlated functional status among segregating V segments, but an unknown experimental factor could not be excluded. According to a later analysis, most CMV-associated TCR beta chains appeared to be HLA-restricted, and the HLA associations seemed to be driven largely by CMV exposure. Several of the top co-occurrence clusters appeared to be linked to parvovirus B19, influenza, CMV and Epstein-Barr virus, according to a later analysis. When HLA alleles, especially DR and DQ, strongly co-occurred, attributing TCR associations to individual alleles was difficult. In an earlier analysis of roughly 500 of the donors, most TCR beta V segments appeared in productive rearrangements about 87% or about 30% of the time, broadly matching IMGT annotations. According to a later genetic analysis, donors in an Asian-associated ancestry cluster had fewer N-insertions in productive TCRs than the approximately 650-donor mean. For the cohort, immune exposure information was limited to CMV serostatus. A total of 150 to 200 TCR beta chains were listed by the study as associated with cytomegalovirus. The earlier analysis of almost 600 of the donors excluded over 15 rarely observed V segments, including chromosome 9 orphons, because counts were too low. In a later analysis, TCR association rates were found to vary across HLA loci, with the most associated TCRs seen for DRB1 alleles and the fewest for HLA-C alleles. The classifier was reported to diagnose cytomegalovirus status with high specificity and sensitivity in both the original cohort and the validation cohort. Compared with equally common non-associated chains, HLA-associated TCR beta chains in a later analysis were more clonally expanded and had lower generation probabilities. A cluster of highly shared sequence variants was judged likely to be a technical artifact of the sequencing pipeline. A few of the identified cytomegalovirus-associated TCR beta chains were confirmed in vitro to be specific for cytomegalovirus antigens. The 87-base-pair reads could not distinguish some IMGT-functional V segments, including TRBV6-2 and TRBV6-3, so those segments were excluded. While some public TCRs were present in many individuals, most TCR sequences turned up only very rarely across donors. The presence/absence analyses assumed that sequencing depth was roughly uniform across donors, and that assumption may not be true. Only TCR beta chains were sequenced in this cohort, and the absence of alpha or paired-chain data limited detectable features. A later genetic analysis associated a missense DCLRE1C variant with V-gene and J-gene trimming of TCR beta chains, and an independent cohort replicated the association. A further reported finding was that TCR beta sequences accurately predicted the HLA-A and HLA-B alleles for most subjects in the first cohort.

This clone was found a few times. What this receptor recognizes is not known. Per-nucleotide qualities are absent, and no much larger clonotype sits a single base away. In total, roughly 670 healthy bone marrow donors made up the cohort. At the time of sampling, all cohort members were nominally healthy, though unrecorded immune exposures were likely present. The donor tested CMV seropositive and was one of the 289 seropositive cohort members. Each donor provided a peripheral blood sample, and peripheral blood mononuclear cells were used for TCR beta sequencing. Genomic DNA extraction from the blood cell samples was performed with the Qiagen DNeasy Blood Extraction Kit. The protocol used for the library was the immunoSEQ multiplex PCR assay. A mixture of 60 forward primers for TCR Vbeta segments and 13 reverse primers for TCR Jbeta segments was used in the multiplex PCR. The CDR3 region of rearranged TCR beta genes was amplified from genomic DNA by a multiplex PCR assay. On the Illumina HiSeq System, the amplified TCR beta libraries were sequenced as 87-base-pair reads. In the original analysis: A later analysis tallied 80 million to 95 million unique TCR beta chains across the 666 repertoires, and approximately 11 million of those chains were shared by two or more donors. Raw reads were error-corrected and collapsed into unique sequences with a nearest-neighbor algorithm that merged closely related sequences to remove PCR and sequencing errors. To assign V, D and J gene segments, CDR3 sequences were aligned to IMGT reference sequences. For a sequence to be retained, at least a six-nucleotide match to both a V gene segment and a J gene segment was required. Rearrangements were called productive when the CDR3 lacked stop codons and stayed in frame with V and J; all others were non-productive. Following IMGT convention, CDR3 was defined as the stretch from the second conserved V-encoded cysteine to the conserved J-encoded phenylalanine. Sequences without an unambiguous match to a single V gene segment were excluded from the earlier analysis of over 500 of the donors. In an earlier analysis of several hundred of the donors, a V segment was called functional when productive rearrangements were above 56.7%, and segregating when the standard deviation between donors exceeded 5%. A statistical classification framework was built for diagnosing cytomegalovirus status from the catalog of TCR beta chain sequences. V and J gene assignment, in a later analysis, came from comparing TCR nucleotide sequences with IMGT/GENE-DB human TR gene sequences. In a later analysis, CDR3 sequences and most-parsimonious VDJ recombination scenarios were assigned using the TCRdist pipeline. In a later analysis, each TCR beta chain was defined by its CDR3 amino acid sequence together with its V-gene family, and reads lacking a unique V-gene family were excluded. A later analysis removed 550 to 700 highly shared, low-generation-probability nucleotide sequences to deal with suspected cross-contamination and a sequencing artifact. In a later analysis, a clonal expansion index for each public chain was calculated from normalized within-repertoire ranks of inferred template counts. In a later analysis, generation probabilities were computed with a VDJ recombination model fitted to out-of-frame rearrangements, and the resulting probabilities were checked against IGoR. In a later analysis, hypergeometric tests were used to score TCR-TCR, TCR-HLA and TCR-CMV co-occurrence, with a repertoire-size bias correction applied to TCR pairs. A later analysis estimated false discovery rates by permuting HLA or CMV assignments 20 times. In a later analysis, co-occurring TCRs were grouped using DBSCAN, and TCRdist sequence similarity was added for clustering within HLA-allele-positive subsets. Repertoires with fewer than 30,000 or more than 120,000 public chains, plus five repertoires with anomalous nucleotide sharing, were excluded from co-occurrence clustering. TCRdb took this table from immuneACCESS and kept in-frame rearrangements with V and J called. Such tables lack part of the clones; where checked against another copy, unresolved V genes explain under half of the gap, and the rest is unexplained. That table supplies the V and J calls and clone size; D and trimming were determined from the DNA. The sample profile shows 160,000 or so clones; roughly four fifths of them were found once. The top ten clones comprise approximately 12% of the sample.

Trimming costs V 4 bases and J 6 bases, and their ends lie 4 bases apart. The CDR3 has 10 amino acids, counting the end cysteine and phenylalanine. Only the CDR3 portion is preserved as DNA: 30 bases, with reading frame beginning at the first base. The receptor was isolated from a man aged 50 to 60 in good health and CMV-seropositive. Sample: PBMCs. This receptor chain uses TRBV5-3 and TRBJ1-1; a confident D gene designation cannot be given. TRBV5-3 counts as an open reading frame of uncertain function. The nucleotides are TGTGCCAGAAGCCCTCCTGAAGCTTTCTTT. Translation gives CARSPPEAFF.